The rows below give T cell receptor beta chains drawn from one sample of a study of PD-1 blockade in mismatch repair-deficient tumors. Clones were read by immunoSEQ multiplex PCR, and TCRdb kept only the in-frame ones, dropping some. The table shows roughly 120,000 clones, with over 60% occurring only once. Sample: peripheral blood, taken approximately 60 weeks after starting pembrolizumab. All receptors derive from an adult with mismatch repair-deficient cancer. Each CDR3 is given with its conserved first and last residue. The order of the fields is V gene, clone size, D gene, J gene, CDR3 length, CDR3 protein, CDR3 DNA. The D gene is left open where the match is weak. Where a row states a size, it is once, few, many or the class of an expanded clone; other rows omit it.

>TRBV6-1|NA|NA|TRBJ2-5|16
CASSEEPFGGEETQYF
TGTGCCAGCAGTGAAGAGCCCTTCGGGGGAGAAGAGACCCAGTACTTC
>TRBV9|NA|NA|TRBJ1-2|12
CASSGTAYGYTF
TGTGCCAGCAGCGGGACAGCCTATGGCTACACCTTC
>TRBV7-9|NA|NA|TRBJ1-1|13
CASSFEGNTEAFF
TGTGCCAGCAGCTTTGAGGGGAACACTGAAGCTTTCTTT
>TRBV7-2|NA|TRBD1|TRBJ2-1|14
CASSLGQTRNEQFF
TGTGCCAGCAGCTTGGGACAGACCAGAAATGAGCAGTTCTTC
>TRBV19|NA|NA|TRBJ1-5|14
CASSIGHSNQPQHF
TGTGCCAGTAGTATAGGTCACAGCAATCAGCCCCAGCATTTT
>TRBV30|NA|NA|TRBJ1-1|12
CAWFRGNTEAFF
TGTGCCTGGTTCAGGGGGAACACTGAAGCTTTCTTT
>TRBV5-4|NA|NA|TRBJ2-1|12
CASSTERHEQFF
TGTGCCAGCAGCACAGAACGACATGAGCAGTTCTTC
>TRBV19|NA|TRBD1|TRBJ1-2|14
CASRSGQGARGYTF
TGTGCCAGTAGATCGGGACAGGGGGCTAGAGGCTACACCTTC
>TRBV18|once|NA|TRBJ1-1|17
CASHPQSGGAMNTEAFF
TGTGCCAGCCACCCACAGTCGGGGGGTGCTATGAACACTGAAGCTTTCTTT
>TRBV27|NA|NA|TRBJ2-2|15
CASSLSSGFTGELFF
TGTGCCAGCAGTTTATCGTCTGGGTTCACCGGGGAGCTGTTTTTT
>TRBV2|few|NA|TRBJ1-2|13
CASRPQGGYGYTF
TGTGCCAGCAGGCCACAGGGAGGCTATGGCTACACCTTC
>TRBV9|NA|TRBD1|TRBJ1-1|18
CASSVGKVRGRRDTEAFF
TGTGCCAGCAGCGTAGGAAAGGTCAGGGGGCGGAGGGACACTGAAGCTTTCTTT
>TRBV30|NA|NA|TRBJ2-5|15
CAWSPTWTEQETQYF
TGTGCCTGGAGTCCTACTTGGACAGAACAAGAGACCCAGTACTTC
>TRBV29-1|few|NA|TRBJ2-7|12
CSVVTDLYEQYF
TGCAGCGTTGTAACAGACCTCTACGAGCAGTACTTC
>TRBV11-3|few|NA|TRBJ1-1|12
CASSSMNTEAFF
TGTGCCAGCAGCTCGATGAACACTGAAGCTTTCTTT
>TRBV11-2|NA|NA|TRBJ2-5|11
CASSFQETQYF
TGTGCCAGCAGCTTCCAAGAGACCCAGTACTTC
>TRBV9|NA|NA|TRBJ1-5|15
CASSRDIYSNQPQHF
TGTGCCAGCAGCCGGGACATTTATAGCAATCAGCCCCAGCATTTT
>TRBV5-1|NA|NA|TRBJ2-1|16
CASSLEGAGSYNEQFF
TGCGCCAGCAGCTTGGAGGGCGCTGGGTCCTACAATGAGCAGTTCTTC
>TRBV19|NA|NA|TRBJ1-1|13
CASTHRVDTEAFF
TGTGCCAGTACCCACAGGGTAGACACTGAAGCTTTCTTT
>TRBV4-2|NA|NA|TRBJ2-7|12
CASSASNYEQYF
TGTGCCAGCTCCGCCAGCAATTACGAGCAGTACTTC
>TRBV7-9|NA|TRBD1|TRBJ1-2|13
CALDREISYGYTF
TGTGCCCTGGACAGGGAGATTTCCTATGGCTACACCTTC
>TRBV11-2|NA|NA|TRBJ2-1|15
CASSLDRGKAGEQFF
TGTGCCAGCAGCTTAGATCGCGGCAAGGCCGGTGAGCAGTTCTTC
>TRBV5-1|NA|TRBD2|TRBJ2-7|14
CASSLSGGSYEQYF
TGCGCCAGCAGCTTGAGCGGGGGTTCCTACGAGCAGTACTTC
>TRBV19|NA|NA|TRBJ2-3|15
CASSHGPGRPDTQYF
TGTGCCAGTAGCCACGGCCCAGGGAGGCCAGATACGCAGTATTTT
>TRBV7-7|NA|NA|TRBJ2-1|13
CASSPSSYNEQFF
TGTGCTAGCAGCCCAAGTTCCTACAATGAGCAGTTCTTC
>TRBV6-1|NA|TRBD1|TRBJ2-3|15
CASNLDRVGTDTQYF
TGTGCCAGCAACCTAGACAGGGTGGGCACAGATACGCAGTATTTT
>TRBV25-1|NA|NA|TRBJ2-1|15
CASSESGTSYNEQFF
TGTGCCAGCAGTGAATCGGGGACCTCCTACAATGAGCAGTTCTTC
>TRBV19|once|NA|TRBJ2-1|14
CASSIGQLVNEQFF
TGTGCCAGTAGTATAGGACAACTAGTGAATGAGCAGTTCTTC
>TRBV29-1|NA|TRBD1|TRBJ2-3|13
CSVELQGADTQYF
TGCAGCGTTGAACTCCAGGGGGCAGATACGCAGTATTTT
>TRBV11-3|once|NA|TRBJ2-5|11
CASSTKETQYF
TGTGCCAGCAGTACCAAAGAGACCCAGTACTTC
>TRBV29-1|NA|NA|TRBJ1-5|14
CSARGGGGNQPQHF
TGCAGCGCTAGGGGAGGTGGGGGCAATCAGCCCCAGCATTTT
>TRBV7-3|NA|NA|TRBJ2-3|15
CASRRDGGTPDTQYF
TGTGCCAGCAGGCGGGACGGTGGAACCCCAGATACGCAGTATTTT
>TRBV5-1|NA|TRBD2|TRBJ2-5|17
CASRGRATSGSQETQYF
TGCGCCAGCAGAGGGCGCGCGACTAGCGGGTCCCAAGAGACCCAGTACTTC
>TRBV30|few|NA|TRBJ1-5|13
CALTGQGNQPQHF
TGTGCCTTGACAGGTCAGGGCAATCAGCCCCAGCATTTT
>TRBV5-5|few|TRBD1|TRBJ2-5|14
CASSAWTGQETQYF
TGTGCCAGCAGCGCGTGGACAGGCCAAGAGACCCAGTACTTC
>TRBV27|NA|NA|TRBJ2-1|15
CASSLSRSSYNEQFF
TGTGCCAGCAGTTTATCTAGGAGCTCCTACAATGAGCAGTTCTTC
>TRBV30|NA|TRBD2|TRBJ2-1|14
CAWRAAGGPNEQFF
TGTGCCTGGAGAGCCGCGGGAGGGCCGAATGAGCAGTTCTTC
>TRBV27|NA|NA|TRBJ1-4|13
CASSFSGFEKLFF
TGTGCCAGCAGTTTCTCGGGGTTCGAAAAACTGTTTTTT
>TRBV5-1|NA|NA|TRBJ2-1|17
CASSLVPAVSSYNEQFF
TGCGCCAGCAGCTTGGTCCCAGCGGTTAGCTCCTACAATGAGCAGTTCTTC
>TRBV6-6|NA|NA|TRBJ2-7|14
CASSRVGTAYEQYF
TGTGCCAGCAGCCGGGTGGGGACCGCCTACGAGCAGTACTTC
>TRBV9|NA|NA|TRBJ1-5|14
CASSGGDSNQPQHF
TGTGCCAGCAGCGGGGGAGATAGCAATCAGCCCCAGCATTTT